What follows describes a single T cell receptor beta chain. The target antigen is unknown. This table comes from immunoSEQ multiplex PCR, and its TCRdb copy is limited to in-frame clones, with some not included. In the table there are approximately 67,000 clones, 75% to 95% of which are singletons. This sample is drawn from a study of OX40 agonist ivuxolimab in advanced cancers. Study-level points and caveats: By week 6 at 0.1 to 3.0 mg/kg, blood CD4+ and CD8+ T cells had expanded clonally. Partial responders at 0.1-3.0 mg/kg showed near-lowest clonal expansion.

In germline, CDR1 is SGHVS, CDR2 FNYEAQ. The CDR3 length is 13 residues. The ends lost 2 bases at V and 6 bases at J; junction bases unmatched: 2. The TCR sequence derives from an adult with an advanced solid tumor such as melanoma, head and neck, liver or kidney cancer. This chain links TRBV7-6 with TRBJ2-7; 9 bases match TRBD1. Sequencing was performed on CD4+ or CD8+ T cells sorted from blood, taken in a trial of the OX40 agonist ivuxolimab. In nucleotides, the CDR3 is TGTGCCAGCAGCTTAACAGGGGGCCGCGAGCAGTACTTC. This translates into CASSLTGGREQYF.